Listed here are 3 T cell receptor beta chains from one sample, sequenced in a study of Graves' ophthalmopathy and Graves' hyperthyroidism. The sequenced template was RNA, covering the TCR beta CDR3 region. First-round RT-PCR relied on HTBI primers, and a second-round multiplex PCR came next. Each CDR3 protein is one row after TCRdb ran MiXCR on the multiplex PCR reads. The repertoire holds some 350,000 distinct CDR3 sequences, with about 17% as singletons. The sequenced sample was peripheral blood. Source of these receptors: an adult woman with stable Graves' hyperthyroidism.

This clonotype occurred many times. The chain recombines TRBV28 with TRBJ1-5, with D possibly being TRBD1 (5 bases). The CDR3 sequence is 14 residues long. Trimming pared 6 bases from V and 3 bases from J, leaving 12 bases between. Germline CDR1 and CDR2: MDHEN and SYDVKM. CDR3 in DNA: TGTGCCAGCAGCCCAGACAGTAACAATCAGCCCCAGCATTTT. It yields the protein CASSPDSNNQPQHF.

Only one count was recorded for this clonotype. J is TRBJ1-2 and V is TRBV5-1; 8 nucleotides align to TRBD1. Germline V gene sequence: CDR1 SGHRS, CDR2 YFSETQ. The J segment lost 6 bases and the V segment lost 6 bases, leaving 7 bases of the junction unmatched. This CDR3 spans 13 amino acids. The CDR3 DNA reads TGCGCCAGCACCTACTCAGGGGGCAATGGCTACACCTTC. The encoded protein is CASTYSGGNGYTF.

The table lists this clonotype with many counts. V usage is TRBV6-5 and J usage is TRBJ2-5, with D unclear. V lost 0 bases and J 0 bases, leaving 14 bases between the germline ends. Germline V gene lookup returns CDR1 MNHEY and CDR2 SVGAGI. This CDR3 region has 17 residues. The CDR3: CASSYSSLLTYQETQYF. DNA of the CDR3: TGTGCCAGCAGTTACTCGAGTCTTTTAACGTACCAAGAGACCCAGTACTTC.